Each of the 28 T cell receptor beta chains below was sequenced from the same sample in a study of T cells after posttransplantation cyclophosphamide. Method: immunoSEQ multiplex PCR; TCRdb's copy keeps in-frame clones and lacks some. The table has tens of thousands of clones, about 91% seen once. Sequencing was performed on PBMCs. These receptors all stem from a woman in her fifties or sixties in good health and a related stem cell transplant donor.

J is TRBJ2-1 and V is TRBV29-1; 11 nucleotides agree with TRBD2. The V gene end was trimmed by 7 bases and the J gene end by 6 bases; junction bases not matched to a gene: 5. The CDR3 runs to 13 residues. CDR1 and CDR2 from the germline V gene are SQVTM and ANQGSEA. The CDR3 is CSGVAGGGNEQFF. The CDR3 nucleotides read TGCAGCGGTGTAGCGGGGGGGGGCAATGAGCAGTTCTTC.

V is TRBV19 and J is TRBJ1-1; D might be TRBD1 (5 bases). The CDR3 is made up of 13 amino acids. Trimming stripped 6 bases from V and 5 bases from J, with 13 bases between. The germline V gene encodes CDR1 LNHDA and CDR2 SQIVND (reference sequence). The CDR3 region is CASSGGRGTEAFF. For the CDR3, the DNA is TGTGCCAGTAGCGGAGGGAGGGGAACTGAAGCTTTCTTT.

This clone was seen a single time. The CDR3 sequence is CASSPSLAGRNNEQFF. CDR3 coding DNA: TGTGCCAGCAGTCCCTCACTAGCGGGGAGAAACAATGAGCAGTTCTTC. The rearrangement uses TRBV27 and TRBJ2-1; TRBD2 agrees at 10 bases. Germline trimming cut 5 bases from V and 5 bases from J; bases unmatched to any gene: 9. The length of the CDR3 is 16 residues. CDR1 and CDR2 from the germline V gene are MNHEY and SMNVEV (reference sequence).

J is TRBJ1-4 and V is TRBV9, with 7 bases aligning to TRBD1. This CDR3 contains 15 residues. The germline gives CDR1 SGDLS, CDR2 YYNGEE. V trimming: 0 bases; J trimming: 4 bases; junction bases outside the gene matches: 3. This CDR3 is CASSVGDSLNEKLFF. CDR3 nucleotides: TGTGCCAGCAGCGTAGGGGACAGCCTTAATGAAAAACTGTTTTTT.

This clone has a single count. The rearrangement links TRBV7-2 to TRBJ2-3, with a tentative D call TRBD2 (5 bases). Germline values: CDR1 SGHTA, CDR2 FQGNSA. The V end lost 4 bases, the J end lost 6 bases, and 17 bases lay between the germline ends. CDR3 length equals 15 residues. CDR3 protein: CASSSGSPSRDTQYF. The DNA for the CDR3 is TGTGCCAGCAGCTCGGGGAGCCCTAGTAGGGATACGCAGTATTTT.

The CDR3 reads CASSPGTAYNSPLHF. The CDR3 DNA reads TGTGCCAGCAGTCCCGGGACAGCTTATAATTCACCCCTCCACTTT. This rearrangement joins TRBV27 to TRBJ1-6, with 7 positions matching TRBD1. V lost 5 bases and J lost 4; bases outside the gene matches: 5. Germline V gives CDR1 MNHEY, CDR2 SMNVEV (reference sequence). There are 15 residues in the CDR3.

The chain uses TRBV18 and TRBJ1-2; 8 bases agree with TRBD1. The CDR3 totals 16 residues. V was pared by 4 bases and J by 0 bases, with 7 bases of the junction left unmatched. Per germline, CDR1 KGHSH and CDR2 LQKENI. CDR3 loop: CASSLTGDRTNYGYTF. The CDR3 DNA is TGTGCCAGCTCACTGACGGGGGACAGGACTAACTATGGCTACACCTTC.

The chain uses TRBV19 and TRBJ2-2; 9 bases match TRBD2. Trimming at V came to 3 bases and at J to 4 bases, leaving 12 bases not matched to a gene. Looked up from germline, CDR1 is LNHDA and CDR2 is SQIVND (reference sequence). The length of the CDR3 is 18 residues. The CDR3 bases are TGTGCCAGTAGTATTTCAACCAGACTAGCGGTTATCACCGGGGAGCTGTTTTTT. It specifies CASSISTRLAVITGELFF.

The CDR3: CASSLDSDREQYF. In DNA, the CDR3 is TGTGCCAGCAGCTTAGACTCGGACAGGGAGCAGTACTTC. V gene TRBV11-2 combines with J gene TRBJ2-7, with 7 bases lining up with TRBD1. CDR1 SGHAT and CDR2 FQNNGV come from the germline V gene. The CDR3 has 13 amino acids. Losses at the gene ends were 0 bases for V and 7 bases for J; bases not matched to a gene: 3.

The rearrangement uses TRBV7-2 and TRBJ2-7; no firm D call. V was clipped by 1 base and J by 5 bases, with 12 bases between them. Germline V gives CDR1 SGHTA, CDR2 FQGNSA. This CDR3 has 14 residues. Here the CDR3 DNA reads TGTGCCAGCAGCTTAGAGCAGGCAGTGAACGAGCAGTACTTC. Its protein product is CASSLEQAVNEQYF.

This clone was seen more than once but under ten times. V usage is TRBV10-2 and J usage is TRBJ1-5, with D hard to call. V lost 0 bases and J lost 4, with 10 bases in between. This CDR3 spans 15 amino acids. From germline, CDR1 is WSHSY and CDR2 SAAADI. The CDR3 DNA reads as TGCGCCAGCAGTGAGTCAAGGGAGGTAAATCAGCCCCAGCATTTT. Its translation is CASSESREVNQPQHF.

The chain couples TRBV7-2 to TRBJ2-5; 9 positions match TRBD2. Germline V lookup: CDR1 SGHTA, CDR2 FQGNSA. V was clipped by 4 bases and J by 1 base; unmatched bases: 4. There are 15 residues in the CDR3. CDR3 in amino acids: CASSSTSGAQETQYF. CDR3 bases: TGTGCCAGCAGCTCGACTAGCGGAGCCCAAGAGACCCAGTACTTC.

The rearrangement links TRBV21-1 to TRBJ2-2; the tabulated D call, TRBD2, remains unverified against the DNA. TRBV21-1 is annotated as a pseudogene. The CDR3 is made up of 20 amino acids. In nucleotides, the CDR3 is TGTGCCAGCAGCCGCCTTGGGACTAGCGGGAGGATTACGAACACCGGGGAGCTGTTTTTT. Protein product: CASSRLGTSGRITNTGELFF.

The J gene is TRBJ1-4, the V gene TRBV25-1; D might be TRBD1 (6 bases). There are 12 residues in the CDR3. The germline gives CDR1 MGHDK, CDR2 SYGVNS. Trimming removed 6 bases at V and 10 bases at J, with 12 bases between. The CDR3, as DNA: TGTGCCAGCAGCACGGGGGGGGCAAAACTGTTTTTT. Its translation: CASSTGGAKLFF.

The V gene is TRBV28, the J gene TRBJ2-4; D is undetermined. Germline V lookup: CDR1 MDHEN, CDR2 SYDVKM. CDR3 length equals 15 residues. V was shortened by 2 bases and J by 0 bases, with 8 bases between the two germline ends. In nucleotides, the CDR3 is TGTGCCAGCAGTTTAAATCTTCTAGCCAAAAACATTCAGTACTTC. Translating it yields CASSLNLLAKNIQYF.

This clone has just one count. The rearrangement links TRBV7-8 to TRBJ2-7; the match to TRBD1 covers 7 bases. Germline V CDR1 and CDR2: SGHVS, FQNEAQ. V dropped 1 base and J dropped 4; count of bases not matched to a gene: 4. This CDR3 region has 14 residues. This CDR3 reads CASSLEQGIYEQYF. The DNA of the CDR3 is TGTGCCAGCAGCTTAGAACAGGGGATTTACGAGCAGTACTTC.

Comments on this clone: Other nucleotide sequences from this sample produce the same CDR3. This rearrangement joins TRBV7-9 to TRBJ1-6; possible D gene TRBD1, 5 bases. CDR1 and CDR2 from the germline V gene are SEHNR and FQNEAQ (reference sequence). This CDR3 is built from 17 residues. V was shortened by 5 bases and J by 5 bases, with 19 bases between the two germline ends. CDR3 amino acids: CASSPPSQGADNSPLHF. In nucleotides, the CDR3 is TGTGCCAGCAGCCCGCCTTCGCAGGGCGCGGATAATTCACCCCTCCACTTT.

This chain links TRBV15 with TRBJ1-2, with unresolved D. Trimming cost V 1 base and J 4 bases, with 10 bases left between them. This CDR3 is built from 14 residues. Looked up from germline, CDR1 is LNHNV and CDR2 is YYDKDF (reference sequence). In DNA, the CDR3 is TGTGCCACCAGCAGAGCTGGACGGGGCTATGGCTACACCTTC. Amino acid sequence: CATSRAGRGYGYTF.

DNA for the CDR3: TGTGCCAGCAGGGGGACAGGGACGAACGCCTACGAGCAGTACTTC. Amino acid sequence: CASRGTGTNAYEQYF. The chain carries TRBV6-1 and TRBJ2-7; 9 positions agree with TRBD1. The germline gives CDR1 MNHNS, CDR2 SASEGT. V was pared by 6 bases and J by 2 bases, with 8 bases of the junction left unmatched. The CDR3 covers 15 residues.

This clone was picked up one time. CDR3 in amino acids: CASSLATGSRYGYTF. DNA of the CDR3: TGTGCCAGCAGCTTAGCGACAGGGTCGAGGTATGGCTACACCTTC. The chain joins TRBV7-9 to TRBJ1-2; 7 positions agree with TRBD1. Trimming at V came to 0 bases and at J to 5 bases, leaving 6 bases not matched to a gene. The CDR3 length is 15 residues. The germline CDR1 and CDR2 sequences are SEHNR and FQNEAQ (reference sequence).

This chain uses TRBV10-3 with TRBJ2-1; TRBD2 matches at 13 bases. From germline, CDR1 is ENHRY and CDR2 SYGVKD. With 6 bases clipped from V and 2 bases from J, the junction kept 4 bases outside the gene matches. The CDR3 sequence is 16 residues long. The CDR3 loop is CAISPTSGGPYNEQFF. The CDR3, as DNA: TGTGCCATCAGCCCGACTAGCGGGGGGCCCTACAATGAGCAGTTCTTC.

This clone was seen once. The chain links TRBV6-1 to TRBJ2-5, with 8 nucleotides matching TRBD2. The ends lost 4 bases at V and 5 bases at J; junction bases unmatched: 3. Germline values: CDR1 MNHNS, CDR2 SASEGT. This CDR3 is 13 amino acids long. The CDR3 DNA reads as TGTGCCAGCAGTGGTAGCGGGGCGGAGACCCAGTACTTC. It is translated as CASSGSGAETQYF.

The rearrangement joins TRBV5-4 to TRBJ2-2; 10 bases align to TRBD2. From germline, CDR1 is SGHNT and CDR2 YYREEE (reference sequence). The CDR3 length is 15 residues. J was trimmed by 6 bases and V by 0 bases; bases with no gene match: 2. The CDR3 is CASSLEAGGAGELFF. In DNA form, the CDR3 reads TGTGCCAGCAGCTTGGAAGCGGGAGGGGCCGGGGAGCTGTTTTTT.

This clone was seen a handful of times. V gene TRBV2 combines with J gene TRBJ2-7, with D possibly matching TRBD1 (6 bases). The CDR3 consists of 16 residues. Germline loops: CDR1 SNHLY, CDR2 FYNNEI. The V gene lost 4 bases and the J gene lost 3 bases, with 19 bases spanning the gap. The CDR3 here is CASSATTGKGSYEQYF. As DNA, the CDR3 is TGTGCCAGCAGTGCCACAACAGGGAAAGGAAGCTACGAGCAGTACTTC.

In DNA form, the CDR3 reads TGTGCCAGCAGTTTCGCCAGGGGGCGCGTTGAAGCTTTCTTT. It translates to CASSFARGRVEAFF. The chain has TRBV28 and TRBJ1-1; 8 positions match TRBD1. The V segment lost 3 bases and the J segment 7 bases; nucleotides outside the gene matches: 7. The V gene's germline CDR1 is MDHEN and CDR2 SYDVKM. The CDR3 consists of 14 residues.

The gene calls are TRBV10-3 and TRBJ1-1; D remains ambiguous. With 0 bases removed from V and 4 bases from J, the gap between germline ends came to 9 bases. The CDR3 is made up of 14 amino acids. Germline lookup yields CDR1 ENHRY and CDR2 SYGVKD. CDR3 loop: CAISESGGFTEAFF. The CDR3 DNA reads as TGTGCCATCAGTGAGTCGGGAGGTTTCACTGAAGCTTTCTTT.

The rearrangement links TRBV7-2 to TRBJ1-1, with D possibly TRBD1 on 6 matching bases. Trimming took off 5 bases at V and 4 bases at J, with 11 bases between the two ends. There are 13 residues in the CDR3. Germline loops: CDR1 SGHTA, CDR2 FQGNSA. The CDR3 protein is CASSPDRSTEAFF. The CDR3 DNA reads TGTGCCAGCAGCCCGGACAGATCCACTGAAGCTTTCTTT. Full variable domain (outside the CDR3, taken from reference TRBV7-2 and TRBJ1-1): GAGVSQSPSNKVTEKGKDVELRCDPISGHTALYWYRQSLGQGLEFLIYFQGNSAPDKSGLPSDRFSAERTGGSVSTLTIQRTQQEDSAVYLCASSPDRSTEAFFGQGTRLTVV.

The CDR3 spells CASSPRTGLNEQYF. In nucleotides, the CDR3 is TGCGCCAGCAGCCCGCGGACAGGGTTGAACGAGCAGTACTTC. V and J are TRBV5-1 and TRBJ2-7; 8 bases agree with TRBD1. With V trimmed by 4 bases and J by 5 bases, 8 bases remained unmatched. This CDR3 has 14 amino acids. Germline V CDR1 and CDR2: SGHRS, YFSETQ.